This T cell receptor beta chain was sequenced in a study of cytotoxic CD8 clonotypes in ibrutinib-treated CLL. On the study more broadly: The taking of response samples occurred after a median roughly 12 months of treatment, with a range of 6 to 36.

This clone came up a few times. Repertoires were generated with immunoSEQ multiplex PCR, while TCRdb's copy carries only in-frame clones and drops some. The sample holds tens of thousands of clones, under 70% seen once. Germline V gene lookup returns CDR1 LNHDA and CDR2 SQIVND (reference sequence). Trimming took off 6 bases at V and 4 bases at J, with 13 bases between the two ends. The CDR3 covers 14 residues. The chain couples TRBV19 to TRBJ1-5, with D maybe TRBD1 (5 bases). The clonotype comes from a human donor with chronic lymphocytic leukemia. Sequences were derived from PBMCs, sampled after 12 months of ibrutinib treatment. CDR3 loop: CASSPGGSNQPQHF. CDR3 nucleotide sequence: TGTGCCAGTAGCCCGGGGGGATCTAATCAGCCCCAGCATTTT.